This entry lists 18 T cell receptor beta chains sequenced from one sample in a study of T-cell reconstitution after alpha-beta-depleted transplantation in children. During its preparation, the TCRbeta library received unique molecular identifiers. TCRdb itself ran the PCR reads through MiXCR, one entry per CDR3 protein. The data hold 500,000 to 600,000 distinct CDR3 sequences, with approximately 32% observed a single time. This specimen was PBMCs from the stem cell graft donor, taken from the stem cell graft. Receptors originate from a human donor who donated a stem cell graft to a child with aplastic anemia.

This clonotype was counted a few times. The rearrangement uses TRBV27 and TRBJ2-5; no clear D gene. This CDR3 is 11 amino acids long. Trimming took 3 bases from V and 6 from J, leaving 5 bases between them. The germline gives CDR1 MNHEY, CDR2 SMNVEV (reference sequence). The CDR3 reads CASSLLKTQYF. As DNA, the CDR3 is TGTGCCAGCAGTTTGTTGAAGACCCAGTACTTC.

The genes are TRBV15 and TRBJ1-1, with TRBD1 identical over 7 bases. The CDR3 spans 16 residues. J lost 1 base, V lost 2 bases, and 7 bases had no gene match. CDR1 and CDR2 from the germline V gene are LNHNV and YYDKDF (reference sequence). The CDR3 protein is CATSRSPGGGNTEAFF. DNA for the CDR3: TGTGCCACCAGCAGATCACCAGGGGGAGGGAACACTGAAGCTTTCTTT.

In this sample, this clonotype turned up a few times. The CDR3 loop reads CSDRDRGQRFLNTIYF. CDR3 nucleotides: TGCAGCGACCGGGACAGGGGGCAGCGGTTTTTGAACACCATATATTTT. The chain joins TRBV29-1 to TRBJ1-3; 12 bases line up with TRBD1. V gave up 7 bases and J gave up 7 bases; unmatched junction bases: 14. The CDR3 spans 16 residues. CDR1 is SQVTM, CDR2 ANQGSEA, per germline.

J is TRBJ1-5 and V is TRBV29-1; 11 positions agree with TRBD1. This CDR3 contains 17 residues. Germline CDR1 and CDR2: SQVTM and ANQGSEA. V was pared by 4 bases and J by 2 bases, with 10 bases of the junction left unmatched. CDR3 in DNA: TGCAGCGTTGCGGGAGGACAGGGGGCGGGGGGCAATCAGCCCCAGCATTTT. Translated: CSVAGGQGAGGNQPQHF.

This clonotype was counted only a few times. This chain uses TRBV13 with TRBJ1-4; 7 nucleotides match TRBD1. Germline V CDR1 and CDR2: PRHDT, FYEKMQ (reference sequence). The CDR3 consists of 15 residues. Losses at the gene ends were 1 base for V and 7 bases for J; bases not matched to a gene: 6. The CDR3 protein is CASSLADRASEKLFF. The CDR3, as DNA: TGTGCCAGCAGCTTAGCAGACAGGGCCAGTGAAAAACTGTTTTTT.

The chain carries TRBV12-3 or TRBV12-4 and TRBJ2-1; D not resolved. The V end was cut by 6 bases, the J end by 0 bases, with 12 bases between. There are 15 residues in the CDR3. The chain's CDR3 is CASSGRASSYNEQFF. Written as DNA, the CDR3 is TGTGCCAGCAGCGGACGAGCTAGCTCCTACAATGAGCAGTTCTTC.

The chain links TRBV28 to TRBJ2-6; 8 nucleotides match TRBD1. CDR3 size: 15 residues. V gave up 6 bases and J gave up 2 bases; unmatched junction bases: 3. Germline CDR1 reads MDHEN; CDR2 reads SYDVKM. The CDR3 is CASSWGQAGANVLTF. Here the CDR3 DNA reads TGTGCCAGCAGCTGGGGACAGGCTGGGGCCAACGTCCTGACTTTC. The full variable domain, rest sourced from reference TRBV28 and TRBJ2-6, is DVKVTQSSRYLVKRTGEKVFLECVQDMDHENMFWYRQDPGLGLRLIYFSYDVKMKEKGDIPEGYSVSREKKERFSLILESASTNQTSMYLCASSWGQAGANVLTFGAGSRLTVL.

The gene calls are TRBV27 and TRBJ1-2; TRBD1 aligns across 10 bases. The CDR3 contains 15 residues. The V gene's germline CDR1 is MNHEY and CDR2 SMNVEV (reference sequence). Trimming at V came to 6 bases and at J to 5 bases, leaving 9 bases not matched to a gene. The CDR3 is CASSKNRDRGYGYTF. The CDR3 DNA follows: TGTGCCAGCAGCAAAAACCGGGACAGGGGTTATGGCTACACCTTC.

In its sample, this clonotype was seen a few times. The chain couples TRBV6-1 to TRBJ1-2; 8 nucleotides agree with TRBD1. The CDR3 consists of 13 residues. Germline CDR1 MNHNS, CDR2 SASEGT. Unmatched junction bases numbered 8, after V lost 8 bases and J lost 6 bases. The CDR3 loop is CASSQDRGHGYTF. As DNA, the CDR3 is TGTGCCAGCTCTCAAGACAGGGGTCATGGCTACACCTTC.

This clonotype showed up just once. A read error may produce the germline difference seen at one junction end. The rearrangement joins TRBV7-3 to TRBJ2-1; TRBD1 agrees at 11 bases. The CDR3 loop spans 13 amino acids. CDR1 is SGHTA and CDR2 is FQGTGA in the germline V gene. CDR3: CASSSTGTGGKVF. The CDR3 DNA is TGTGCCAGCAGCTCTACCGGGACAGGGGGTAAGGTCTTC. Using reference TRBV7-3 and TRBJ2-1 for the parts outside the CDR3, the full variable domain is GAGVSQTPSNKVTEKGKYVELRCDPISGHTALYWYRQSLGQGPEFLIYFQGTGAADDSGLPNDRFFAVRPEGSVSTLKIQRTERGDSAVYLCASSSTGTGGKVFGPGTRLTVL.

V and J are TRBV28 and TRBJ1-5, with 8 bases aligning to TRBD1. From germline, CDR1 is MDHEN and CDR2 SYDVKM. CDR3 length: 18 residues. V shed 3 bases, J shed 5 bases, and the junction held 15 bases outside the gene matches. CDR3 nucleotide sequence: TGTGCCAGCAGTTTTTACGGGGGTAGGTCAGGGGGCTATCAGCCCCAGCATTTT. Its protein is CASSFYGGRSGGYQPQHF. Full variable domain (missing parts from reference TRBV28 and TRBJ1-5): DVKVTQSSRYLVKRTGEKVFLECVQDMDHENMFWYRQDPGLGLRLIYFSYDVKMKEKGDIPEGYSVSREKKERFSLILESASTNQTSMYLCASSFYGGRSGGYQPQHFGDGTRLSIL.

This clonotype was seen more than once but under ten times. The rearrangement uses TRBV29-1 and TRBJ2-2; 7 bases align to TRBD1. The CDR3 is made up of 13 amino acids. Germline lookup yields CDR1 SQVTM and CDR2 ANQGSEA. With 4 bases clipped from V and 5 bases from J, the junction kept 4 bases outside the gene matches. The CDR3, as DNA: TGCAGCGTTGGAAGGGGGCTAACCGGGGAGCTGTTTTTT. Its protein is CSVGRGLTGELFF.

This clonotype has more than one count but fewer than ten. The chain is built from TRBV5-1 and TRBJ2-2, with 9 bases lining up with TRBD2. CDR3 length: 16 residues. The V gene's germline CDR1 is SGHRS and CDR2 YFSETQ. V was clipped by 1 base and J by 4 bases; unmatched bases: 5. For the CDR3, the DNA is TGCGCCAGCAGCTTGATAGCGGGAGACCTCACCGGGGAGCTGTTTTTT. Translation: CASSLIAGDLTGELFF.

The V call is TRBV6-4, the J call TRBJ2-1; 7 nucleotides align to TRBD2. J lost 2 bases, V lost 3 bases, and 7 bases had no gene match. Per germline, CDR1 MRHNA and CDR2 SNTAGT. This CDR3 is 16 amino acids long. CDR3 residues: CASSELSGTTYNEQFF. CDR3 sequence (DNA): TGTGCCAGCAGTGAGTTGAGCGGGACGACCTACAATGAGCAGTTCTTC.

The CDR3 coding sequence is TGTGCCAGCAGTTCCACCCTAAGGGGCGGAACCTACGAGCAGTACTTC. Translated: CASSSTLRGGTYEQYF. The J gene is TRBJ2-7, the V gene TRBV6-2 or TRBV6-3, with TRBD1 as a possible D gene (5 bases). V dropped 4 bases and J dropped 2 bases, with 18 bases sitting between them. CDR3 length equals 16 residues. The germline CDR1 and CDR2 sequences are MNHEY and SVGEGT.

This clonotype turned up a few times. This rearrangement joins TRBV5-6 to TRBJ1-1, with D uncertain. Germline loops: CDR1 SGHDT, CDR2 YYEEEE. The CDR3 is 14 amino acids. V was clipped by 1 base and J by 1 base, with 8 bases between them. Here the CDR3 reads CASSLMFWNTEAFF. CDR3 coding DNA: TGTGCCAGCAGCTTGATGTTCTGGAACACTGAAGCTTTCTTT.

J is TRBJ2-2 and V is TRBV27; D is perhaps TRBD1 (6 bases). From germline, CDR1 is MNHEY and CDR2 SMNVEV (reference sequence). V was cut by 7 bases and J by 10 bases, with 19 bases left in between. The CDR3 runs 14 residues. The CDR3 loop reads CASTFGSGTPELFF. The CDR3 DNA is TGTGCCAGCACTTTCGGATCCGGGACACCGGAGCTGTTTTTT.

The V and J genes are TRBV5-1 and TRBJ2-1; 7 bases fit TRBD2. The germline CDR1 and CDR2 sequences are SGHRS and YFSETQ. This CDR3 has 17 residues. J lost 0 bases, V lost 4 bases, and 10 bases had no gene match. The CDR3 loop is CASSARLAPSSYNEQFF. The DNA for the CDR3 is TGCGCCAGCAGCGCGAGACTAGCCCCGAGCTCCTACAATGAGCAGTTCTTC.